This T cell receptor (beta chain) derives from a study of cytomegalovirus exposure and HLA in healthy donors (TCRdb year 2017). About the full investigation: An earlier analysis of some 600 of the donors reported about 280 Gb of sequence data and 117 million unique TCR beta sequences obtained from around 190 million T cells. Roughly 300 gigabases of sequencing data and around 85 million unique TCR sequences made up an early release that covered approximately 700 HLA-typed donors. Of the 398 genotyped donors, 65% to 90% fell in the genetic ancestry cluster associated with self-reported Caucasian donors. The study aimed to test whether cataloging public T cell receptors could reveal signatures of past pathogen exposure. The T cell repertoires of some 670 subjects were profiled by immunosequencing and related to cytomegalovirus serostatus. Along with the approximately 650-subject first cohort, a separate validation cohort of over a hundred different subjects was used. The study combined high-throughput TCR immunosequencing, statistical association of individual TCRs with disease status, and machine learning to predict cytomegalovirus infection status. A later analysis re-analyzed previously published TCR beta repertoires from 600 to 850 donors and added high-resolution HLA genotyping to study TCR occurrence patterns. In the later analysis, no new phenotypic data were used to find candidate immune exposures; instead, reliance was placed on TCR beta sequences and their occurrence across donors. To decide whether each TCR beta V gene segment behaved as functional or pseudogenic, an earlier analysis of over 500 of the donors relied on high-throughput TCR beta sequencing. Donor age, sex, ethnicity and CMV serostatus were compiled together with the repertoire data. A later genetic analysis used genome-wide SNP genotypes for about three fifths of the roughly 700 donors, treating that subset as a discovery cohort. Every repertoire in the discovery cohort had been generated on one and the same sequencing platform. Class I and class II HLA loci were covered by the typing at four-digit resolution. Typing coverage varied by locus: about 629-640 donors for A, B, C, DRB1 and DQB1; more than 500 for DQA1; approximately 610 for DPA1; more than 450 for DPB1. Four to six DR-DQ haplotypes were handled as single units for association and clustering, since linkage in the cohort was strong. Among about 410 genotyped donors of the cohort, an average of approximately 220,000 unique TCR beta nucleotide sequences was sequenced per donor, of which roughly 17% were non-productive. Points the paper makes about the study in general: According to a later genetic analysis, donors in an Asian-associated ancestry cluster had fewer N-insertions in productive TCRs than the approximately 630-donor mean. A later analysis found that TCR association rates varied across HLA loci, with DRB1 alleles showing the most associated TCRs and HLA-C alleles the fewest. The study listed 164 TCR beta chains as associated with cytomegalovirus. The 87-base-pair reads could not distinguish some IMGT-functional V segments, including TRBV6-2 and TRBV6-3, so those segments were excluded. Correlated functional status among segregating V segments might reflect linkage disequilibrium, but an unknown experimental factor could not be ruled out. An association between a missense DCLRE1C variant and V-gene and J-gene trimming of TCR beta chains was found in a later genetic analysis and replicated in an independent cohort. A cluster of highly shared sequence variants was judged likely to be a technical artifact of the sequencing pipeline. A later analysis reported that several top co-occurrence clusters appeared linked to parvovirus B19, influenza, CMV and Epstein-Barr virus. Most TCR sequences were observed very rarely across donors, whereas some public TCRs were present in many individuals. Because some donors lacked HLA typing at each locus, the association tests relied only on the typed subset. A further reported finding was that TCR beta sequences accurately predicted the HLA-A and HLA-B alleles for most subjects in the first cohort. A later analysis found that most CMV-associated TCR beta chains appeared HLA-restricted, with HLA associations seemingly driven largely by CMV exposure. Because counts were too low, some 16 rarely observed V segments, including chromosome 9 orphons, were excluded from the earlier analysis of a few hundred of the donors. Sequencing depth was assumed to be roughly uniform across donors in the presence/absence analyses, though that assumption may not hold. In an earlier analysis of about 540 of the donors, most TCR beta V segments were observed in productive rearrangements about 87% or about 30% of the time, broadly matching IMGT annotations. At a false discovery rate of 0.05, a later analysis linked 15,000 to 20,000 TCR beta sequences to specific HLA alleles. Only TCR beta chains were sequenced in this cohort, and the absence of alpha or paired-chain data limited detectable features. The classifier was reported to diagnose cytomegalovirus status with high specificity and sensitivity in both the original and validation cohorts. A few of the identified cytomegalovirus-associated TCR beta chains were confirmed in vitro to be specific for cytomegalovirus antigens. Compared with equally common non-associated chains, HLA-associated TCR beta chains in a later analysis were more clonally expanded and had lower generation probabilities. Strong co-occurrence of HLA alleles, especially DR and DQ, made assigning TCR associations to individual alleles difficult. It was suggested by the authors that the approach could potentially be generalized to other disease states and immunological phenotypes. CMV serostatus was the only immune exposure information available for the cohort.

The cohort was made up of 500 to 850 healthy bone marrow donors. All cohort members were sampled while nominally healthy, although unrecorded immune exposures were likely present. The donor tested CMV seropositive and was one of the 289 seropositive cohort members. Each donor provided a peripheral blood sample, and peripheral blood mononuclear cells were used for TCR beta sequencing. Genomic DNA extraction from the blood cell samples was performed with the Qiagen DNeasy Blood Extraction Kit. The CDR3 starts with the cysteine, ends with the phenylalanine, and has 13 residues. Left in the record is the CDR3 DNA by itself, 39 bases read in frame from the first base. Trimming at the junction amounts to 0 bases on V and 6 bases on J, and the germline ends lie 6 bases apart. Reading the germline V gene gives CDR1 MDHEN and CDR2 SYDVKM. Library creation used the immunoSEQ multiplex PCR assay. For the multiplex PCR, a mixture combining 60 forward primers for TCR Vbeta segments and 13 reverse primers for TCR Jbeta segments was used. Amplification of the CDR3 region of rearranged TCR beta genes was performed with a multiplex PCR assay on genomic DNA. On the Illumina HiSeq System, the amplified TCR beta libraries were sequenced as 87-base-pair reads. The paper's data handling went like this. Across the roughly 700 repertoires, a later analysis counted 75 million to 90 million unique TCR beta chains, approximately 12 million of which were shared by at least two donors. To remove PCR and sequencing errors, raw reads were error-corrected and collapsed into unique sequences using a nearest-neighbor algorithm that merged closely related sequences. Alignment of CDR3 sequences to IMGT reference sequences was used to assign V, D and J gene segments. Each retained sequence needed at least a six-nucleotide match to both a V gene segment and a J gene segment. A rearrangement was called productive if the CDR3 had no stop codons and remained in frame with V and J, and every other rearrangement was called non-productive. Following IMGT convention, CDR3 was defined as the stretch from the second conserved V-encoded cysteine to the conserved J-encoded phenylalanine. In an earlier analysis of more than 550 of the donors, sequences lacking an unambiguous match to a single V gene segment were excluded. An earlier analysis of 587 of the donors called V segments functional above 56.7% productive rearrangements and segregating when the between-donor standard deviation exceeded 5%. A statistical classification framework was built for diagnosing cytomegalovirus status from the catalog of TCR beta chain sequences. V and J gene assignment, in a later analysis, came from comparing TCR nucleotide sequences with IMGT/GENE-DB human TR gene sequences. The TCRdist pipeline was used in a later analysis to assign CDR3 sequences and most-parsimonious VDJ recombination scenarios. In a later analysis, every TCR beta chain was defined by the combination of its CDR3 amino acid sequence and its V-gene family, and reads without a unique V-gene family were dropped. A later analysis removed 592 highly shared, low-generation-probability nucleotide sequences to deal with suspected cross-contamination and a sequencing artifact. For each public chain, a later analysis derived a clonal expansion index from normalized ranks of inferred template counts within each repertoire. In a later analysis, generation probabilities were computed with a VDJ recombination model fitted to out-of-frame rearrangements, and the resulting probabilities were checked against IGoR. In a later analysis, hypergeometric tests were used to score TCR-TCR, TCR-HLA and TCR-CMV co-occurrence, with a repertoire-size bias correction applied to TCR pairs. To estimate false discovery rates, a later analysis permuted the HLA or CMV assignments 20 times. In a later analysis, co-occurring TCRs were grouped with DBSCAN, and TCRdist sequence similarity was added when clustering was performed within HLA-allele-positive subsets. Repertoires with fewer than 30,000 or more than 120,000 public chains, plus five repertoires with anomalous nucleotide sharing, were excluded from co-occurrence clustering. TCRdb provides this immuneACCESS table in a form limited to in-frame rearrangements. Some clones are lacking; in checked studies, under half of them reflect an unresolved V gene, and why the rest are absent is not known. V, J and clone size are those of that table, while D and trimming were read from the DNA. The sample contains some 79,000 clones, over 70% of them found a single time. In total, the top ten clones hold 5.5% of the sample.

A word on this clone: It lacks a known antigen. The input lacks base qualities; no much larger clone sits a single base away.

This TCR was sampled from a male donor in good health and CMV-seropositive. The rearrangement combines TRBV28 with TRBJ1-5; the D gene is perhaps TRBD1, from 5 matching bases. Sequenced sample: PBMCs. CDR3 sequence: CASSLWGGQPQHF. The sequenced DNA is TGTGCCAGCAGTTTATGGGGGGGTCAGCCCCAGCATTTT. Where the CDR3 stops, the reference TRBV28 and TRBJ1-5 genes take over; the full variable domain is DVKVTQSSRYLVKRTGEKVFLECVQDMDHENMFWYRQDPGLGLRLIYFSYDVKMKEKGDIPEGYSVSREKKERFSLILESASTNQTSMYLCASSLWGGQPQHFGDGTRLSIL.